Reported below is one TCR beta chain. Antigen unknown. The entry originates in a study of cytomegalovirus exposure and HLA in healthy donors. General study findings and limits: It has been reported that TCR beta sequences accurately predicted the HLA-A and HLA-B alleles of most subjects. Most observed TCR sequences were rare, whereas some public TCRs were detected in many donors.

The PCR ran on 60 Vbeta and 13 Jbeta primers. Source study methods: There were around 80 million unique TCR beta chains by a later count, and 10 million to 12 million of them were shared. The table came from immunoSEQ multiplex PCR; TCRdb's copy has only in-frame clones and leaves some out. For V, J and clone size, that table is used; D and trimming come from the DNA. The sample yields some 180,000 clones, around 70% seen once. Germline loops: CDR1 GTSNPN, CDR2 SVGIG (reference sequence). The CDR3 sequence is 15 residues long. Losses at the gene ends were 0 bases for V and 6 bases for J; bases not matched to a gene: 8.

The clonotype was recovered from a male donor in good health and CMV-seronegative. The gene calls are TRBV30 and TRBJ2-1, with 7 positions matching TRBD1. Sample: PBMCs. The CDR3 DNA reads as TGTGCCTGGAGTGTTTGGCAGGGGGTGGCCAATGAGCAGTTCTTC. It encodes CAWSVWQGVANEQFF.